The present entry profiles one T cell receptor beta chain with its context. The data were taken from a study of blood T cell repertoires in COVID-19. As for the study in general: From T cells, B-cell-depleted T cells, or PBMCs came the material, which was cDNA or gDNA.

As processed by the authors: Reference gene primer amplification in the assay estimated nucleated cell counts. Method: immunoSEQ multiplex PCR; TCRdb's copy keeps in-frame clones and lacks some. For V, J and clone size, that table is used; D and trimming come from the DNA. The table has hundreds of thousands of clones, roughly 87% seen once. V lost 4 bases and J 2 bases, leaving 4 bases between the germline ends. CDR3 length: 11 residues. Germline V lookup: CDR1 SGHKS, CDR2 YYEKEE (reference sequence). The chain uses TRBV5-5 and TRBJ2-7; no reliable D call. This TCR came from a human donor in a cohort sampled during active COVID-19. Material: peripheral blood. The CDR3 coding sequence is TGTGCCAGCAGCCCGGCCTACGAGCAGTACTTC. Translated: CASSPAYEQYF.